This is a list of T cell receptor beta chains from one sample in a study of OX40 agonist ivuxolimab in advanced cancers. Sequencing was performed with immunoSEQ multiplex PCR; in TCRdb, only in-frame clones are kept and a portion is missing. The sample records some 73,000 clones, 70% to 90% being singletons. The sample was CD4+ or CD8+ T cells sorted from blood, taken in a trial of the OX40 agonist ivuxolimab. Source of these receptors: an adult with an advanced solid tumor such as melanoma, head and neck, liver or kidney cancer. The CDR3 runs from the conserved cysteine through the conserved F or W. Each record gives: D gene, V gene, clone size, CDR3 length, J gene, CDR3 DNA, CDR3 protein. The D gene is left open where the match is weak. Rows may omit the clone size; those that give it use once, few, many or a size class.

.	TRBV19	.	15	TRBJ1-1	TGTGCCAGTAGTATAGGAAGGACGGCGAACACTGAAGCTTTCTTT	CASSIGRTANTEAFF
TRBD2	TRBV27	once	16	TRBJ2-1	TGTGCCAGCAGTTTAACCCTAGCGGCCCTGGGCAATGAGCAGTTCTTC	CASSLTLAALGNEQFF
.	TRBV9	.	14	TRBJ1-1	TGTGCCAGCAGCGTAGAGGGTTTTGGTACTGAAGCTTTCTTT	CASSVEGFGTEAFF
.	TRBV29-1	.	15	TRBJ2-7	TGCAGCGTTGTGGGTCTTCCGGGAACAGTATACGAGCAGTACTTC	CSVVGLPGTVYEQYF
.	TRBV9	.	13	TRBJ2-1	TGTGCCAGCAGCTCCGGTCCTTACAATGAGCAGTTCTTC	CASSSGPYNEQFF
.	TRBV5-1	.	16	TRBJ2-2	TGCGCCAGCAGCTTTGAGGACCCCGGGAACACCGGGGAGCTGTTTTTT	CASSFEDPGNTGELFF
.	TRBV2	.	12	TRBJ1-2	TGTGCCAGCAGTGGGGGGTTCTATGGCTACACCTTC	CASSGGFYGYTF
.	TRBV5-1	.	13	TRBJ2-5	TGCGCCAGCAGCTTTACAGGGCAAGAGACCCAGTACTTC	CASSFTGQETQYF
.	TRBV25-1	once	12	TRBJ2-7	TGTGCCAGCAGTGGCCAGCCCTACGAGCAGTACTTC	CASSGQPYEQYF
.	TRBV6-5	once	11	TRBJ1-1	TGTGCCAGCGGGCGCAGGACTGAAGCTTTCTTT	CASGRRTEAFF
TRBD2	TRBV27	.	17	TRBJ2-3	TGTGCCAGCATCGAGCGGGGGGTTTTTGGAGGCACAGATACGCAGTATTTT	CASIERGVFGGTDTQYF
.	TRBV28	.	14	TRBJ1-1	TGTGCCAGCAGTTTCCGGGGCGCGAGGACTGAAGCTTTCTTT	CASSFRGARTEAFF
.	TRBV9	.	15	TRBJ1-4	TGTGCCAGCAGCGTGGGGGGCAGGGAAGAGGAAAAACTGTTTTTT	CASSVGGREEEKLFF
.	TRBV9	.	13	TRBJ2-7	TGTGCCAGCAGCGCAGGAACCCACTACGAGCAGTACTTC	CASSAGTHYEQYF
TRBD2	TRBV13	.	16	TRBJ2-4	TGTGCCAGCAGCTTAACTAGCGGGAGCTCCAAAAACATTCAGTACTTC	CASSLTSGSSKNIQYF
.	TRBV5-5	.	14	TRBJ2-7	TGTGCCAGCAGCTCAACCGGGGGCCCCTACGAGCAGTACTTC	CASSSTGGPYEQYF
.	TRBV5-6	.	12	TRBJ1-1	TGTGCCAGCAGCTCGTTATGGACTGAAGCTTTCTTT	CASSSLWTEAFF
TRBD1	TRBV19	.	15	TRBJ1-5	TGTGCCAGTAGCGACAGGGACAGTTTAAATCAGCCCCAGCATTTT	CASSDRDSLNQPQHF
TRBD2	TRBV7-8	.	13	TRBJ2-7	TGTGCCAGCAGCTTGGAACTAGCGTACGAGCAGTACTTC	CASSLELAYEQYF
.	TRBV9	.	15	TRBJ2-7	TGTGCCAGCAGTGGGGCCGGGACTGGTTTCGACGAGCAGTACTTC	CASSGAGTGFDEQYF